The 29 T cell receptor beta chains given below trace back to one sample, sequenced in a study of blood T cell repertoires in COVID-19. Assay used: immunoSEQ multiplex PCR; TCRdb lists only in-frame clones, some missing. This sample carries a few hundred thousand clones, approximately 85% of them seen once, and the ten largest clones take 0.7% to 1%. Sequenced sample: peripheral blood. These receptors were obtained from a human donor with COVID-19, enrolled during active disease. The donor label of this sample is uncertain.

The V gene is TRBV29-1, the J gene TRBJ1-5; 9 bases align to TRBD1. Germline-derived CDR1 and CDR2 are SQVTM and ANQGSEA. Trimming at V came to 5 bases and at J to 2 bases, leaving 7 bases not matched to a gene. The CDR3 loop spans 15 amino acids. Here the CDR3 DNA reads TGCAGCGTTTCGAAGGGACAGGGAGGCAATCAGCCCCAGCATTTT. Protein product: CSVSKGQGGNQPQHF.

The chain uses TRBV19 and TRBJ2-5; D gene ambiguous. The V end was cut by 2 bases, the J end by 5 bases, with 9 bases between. Germline values: CDR1 LNHDA, CDR2 SQIVND (reference sequence). This CDR3 has 13 residues. CDR3 coding DNA: TGTGCCAGTAGTATAAGTGGAGTGGAGACCCAGTACTTC. Protein sequence: CASSISGVETQYF. Together with reference TRBV19 and TRBJ2-5, the CDR3 gives the full variable domain: DGGITQSPKYLFRKEGQNVTLSCEQNLNHDAMYWYRQDPGQGLRLIYYSQIVNDFQKGDIAEGYSVSREKKESFPLTVTSAQKNPTAFYLCASSISGVETQYFGPGTRLLVL.

This clone was recorded a few times. The chain is built from TRBV7-9 and TRBJ2-7; 7 bases are a match to TRBD2. There are 17 residues in the CDR3. The J segment lost 2 bases and the V segment lost 5 bases, leaving 15 bases of the junction unmatched. Per germline, CDR1 SEHNR and CDR2 FQNEAQ (reference sequence). CDR3 loop: CASSLFYARERTYEQYF. Here the CDR3 DNA reads TGTGCCAGCAGCCTCTTCTACGCGCGGGAGCGAACCTACGAGCAGTACTTC.

The table lists this clone with a few counts. The rearrangement joins TRBV3-1 (or the pseudogene TRBV3-2) to TRBJ2-1; no firm D call. Germline lookup yields CDR1 LGHDT and CDR2 YNNKEL (reference sequence). CDR3 size: 13 residues. The V and J ends lost 1 base and 6 bases respectively, with 7 bases between them. The DNA for the CDR3 is TGTGCCAGCAGCCAAGGCGTTCTCAATGAGCAGTTCTTC. Translated, it gives CASSQGVLNEQFF.

The chain couples TRBV7-9 to TRBJ2-7; D is possibly TRBD2 (6 bases). V lost 5 bases, J lost 13 bases, and 27 bases lay in between. CDR1 and CDR2 from the germline V gene are SEHNR and FQNEAQ (reference sequence). The CDR3 extends over 15 amino acids. For the CDR3, the DNA is TGTGCCAGCAGCCGACCCTTAGGGGACTCCACCATCCAATACTTC. Its translation: CASSRPLGDSTIQYF.

This clone was observed once. Here the CDR3 DNA reads TGTGCCAGTAGCCCCGGAAGGGACAGCAACACTGAAGCTTTCTTT. It specifies CASSPGRDSNTEAFF. The chain joins TRBV19 to TRBJ1-1; 7 bases are a match to TRBD1. V gave up 6 bases and J gave up 2 bases; unmatched junction bases: 9. Looked up from germline, CDR1 is LNHDA and CDR2 is SQIVND (reference sequence). The CDR3 consists of 15 residues.

For this clone: At the DNA level, this CDR3 is encoded by other sequences in the same sample as well. The V and J genes are TRBV5-1 and TRBJ2-2; a weak D match, TRBD1 (6 bases). The CDR3 has 15 amino acids. Germline CDR1 and CDR2: SGHRS and YFSETQ. Trimming removed 0 bases from V and 1 base from J, with 7 bases in between. CDR3 coding DNA: TGCGCCAGCAGCTTGGCACAGGGGAACACCGGGGAGCTGTTTTTT. Its protein product is CASSLAQGNTGELFF. The full variable domain, with the rest looked up from reference TRBV5-1 and TRBJ2-2, is KAGVTQTPRYLIKTRGQQVTLSCSPISGHRSVSWYQQTPGQGLQFLFEYFSETQRNKGNFPGRFSGRQFSNSRSEMNVSTLELGDSALYLCASSLAQGNTGELFFGEGSRLTVL.

This clone appeared a single time. The J gene is TRBJ1-1, the V gene TRBV7-9, with 8 bases aligning to TRBD1. J was trimmed by 5 bases and V by 5 bases; bases with no gene match: 10. Germline V CDR1 and CDR2: SEHNR, FQNEAQ (reference sequence). This CDR3 has 15 amino acids. Here the CDR3 reads CASSPSQGAETEAFF. The CDR3 nucleotides are TGTGCCAGCAGCCCCTCCCAGGGGGCCGAAACTGAAGCTTTCTTT.

This sequence joins TRBV7-8 and TRBJ2-5; 8 nucleotides agree with TRBD2. V trimming: 1 base; J trimming: 4 bases; junction bases outside the gene matches: 5. The CDR3 is 15 residues long. Germline-derived CDR1 and CDR2 are SGHVS and FQNEAQ. The CDR3 loop is CASSLDGLARETQYF. For the CDR3, the DNA is TGTGCCAGCAGCTTAGACGGACTAGCCCGAGAGACCCAGTACTTC.

Of note for this clone: Additional DNA sequences in this sample encode the identical CDR3. The chain combines TRBV28 with TRBJ1-3, with D unclear. CDR1 MDHEN and CDR2 SYDVKM come from the germline V gene. V lost 2 bases to trimming and J lost 4 bases, with 9 bases between them. The length of the CDR3 is 14 residues. The CDR3 region is CASSLGGSGNTIYF. DNA for the CDR3: TGTGCCAGCAGTTTAGGCGGGTCGGGAAACACCATATATTTT. Drawing the rest from reference TRBV28 and TRBJ1-3, the complete variable domain is DVKVTQSSRYLVKRTGEKVFLECVQDMDHENMFWYRQDPGLGLRLIYFSYDVKMKEKGDIPEGYSVSREKKERFSLILESASTNQTSMYLCASSLGGSGNTIYFGEGSWLTVV.

This sequence joins TRBV6-5 and TRBJ1-2, with no clear D. Germline V lookup: CDR1 MNHEY, CDR2 SVGAGI. Trimming removed 7 bases from V and 4 bases from J, with 10 bases in between. CDR3 length: 12 amino acids. The CDR3 DNA reads TGTGCCAGCAAGCGAGATAGCTATGGCTACACCTTC. Amino acids: CASKRDSYGYTF.

The chain is built from TRBV30 and TRBJ2-3; D gene ambiguous. V lost 2 bases and J 4 bases, leaving 10 bases between the germline ends. The CDR3 totals 13 residues. Per the germline V gene, CDR1 is GTSNPN and CDR2 is SVGIG (reference sequence). CDR3 coding DNA: TGTGCCTGGAGTCGGGTTCCGTCAGATACGCAGTATTTT. It codes for CAWSRVPSDTQYF.

This clone was seen a single time. The rearrangement uses TRBV5-4 and TRBJ1-3, with D unresolved. The V end was cut by 2 bases, the J end by 5 bases, with 11 bases between. This CDR3 region has 14 residues. The germline V gene has CDR1 SGHNT and CDR2 YYREEE (reference sequence). The CDR3 reads CASSFTGTRNTIYF. The CDR3 nucleotides read TGTGCCAGCAGCTTCACGGGAACCAGAAACACCATATATTTT.

This chain connects TRBV2 to TRBJ1-1, with 8 bases matching TRBD1. This CDR3 region has 13 residues. The ends lost 6 bases at V and 3 bases at J; junction bases unmatched: 3. Germline V gives CDR1 SNHLY, CDR2 FYNNEI. This CDR3 reads CASRDRVDTEAFF. CDR3 nucleotides: TGTGCCAGCAGGGACAGGGTGGACACTGAAGCTTTCTTT. The full variable domain, completed using reference TRBV2 and TRBJ1-1, is EPEVTQTPSHQVTQMGQEVILRCVPISNHLYFYWYRQILGQKVEFLVSFYNNEISEKSEIFDDQFSVERPDGSNFTLKIRSTKLEDSAMYFCASRDRVDTEAFFGQGTRLTVV.

The sample holds a few counts of this clone. The chain has TRBV28 and TRBJ1-3; D unresolved. Per germline, CDR1 MDHEN and CDR2 SYDVKM. The CDR3 has 16 residues. The germline V and J ends were trimmed by 6 bases and 0 bases, with 15 bases remaining between them. In DNA, the CDR3 is TGTGCCAGCAGCTCCGGAGGTCCCCACTCTGGAAACACCATATATTTT. Its protein is CASSSGGPHSGNTIYF.

This chain uses TRBV7-2 with TRBJ2-7; 9 nucleotides align to TRBD2. The CDR3 covers 15 residues. V dropped 1 base and J dropped 5; count of bases not matched to a gene: 6. Germline V gene sequence: CDR1 SGHTA, CDR2 FQGNSA. The CDR3 region is CASSLVAGGTHEQYF. The CDR3 bases are TGTGCCAGCAGCTTAGTGGCGGGAGGGACCCACGAGCAGTACTTC.

This clone was found many times. The chain has TRBV7-9 and TRBJ1-1, with a possible D match to TRBD1 (6 bases). CDR1 is SEHNR, CDR2 FQNEAQ, per germline (reference sequence). The CDR3 is 15 residues long. V was clipped by 1 base and J by 2 bases, with 11 bases between them. The CDR3 sequence: CASSLVQGTNTEAFF. CDR3 nucleotides: TGTGCCAGCAGCTTAGTACAGGGCACAAACACTGAAGCTTTCTTT.

The chain joins TRBV4-1 to TRBJ1-1; the D gene is possibly TRBD1 (6 bases). The germline V gene has CDR1 MGHRA and CDR2 YSYEKL. This CDR3 has 14 amino acids. V lost 6 bases, J lost 4 bases, and 15 bases lay in between. CDR3 nucleotide sequence: TGCGCCAGCAGTCCGGCGGGGGCGCGCACTGAAGCTTTCTTT. It yields the protein CASSPAGARTEAFF.

This rearrangement joins TRBV28 to TRBJ2-7, with TRBD2 as a possible D gene (5 bases). Per germline, CDR1 MDHEN and CDR2 SYDVKM. V was pared by 9 bases and J by 0 bases, with 12 bases between. This CDR3 region has 13 residues. CDR3 DNA sequence: TGTGCCAGTTACTCCGGGAACTCCTACGAGCAGTACTTC. Protein product: CASYSGNSYEQYF.

V is TRBV5-4 and J is TRBJ1-6; the D gene is possibly TRBD1 (5 bases). V lost 2 bases to trimming and J lost 7 bases, with 7 bases between them. Per germline, CDR1 SGHNT and CDR2 YYREEE (reference sequence). The CDR3 totals 13 residues. CDR3 sequence: CASSFGANSPLHF. The CDR3 nucleotides are TGTGCCAGCAGCTTTGGGGCAAATTCACCCCTCCACTTT.

The chain uses TRBV19 and TRBJ1-1; no reliable D call. The CDR3 consists of 15 residues. Trimming shortened V by 1 base and J by 4 bases, and 13 bases separated the two germline ends. Germline V lookup: CDR1 LNHDA, CDR2 SQIVND (reference sequence). This CDR3 is CASSIGPQAGTEAFF. The CDR3 nucleotides are TGTGCCAGTAGTATAGGTCCCCAGGCGGGCACTGAAGCTTTCTTT.

In its sample, this clone was seen a few times. This rearrangement joins TRBV4-3 to TRBJ2-1; 8 nucleotides match TRBD2. Looked up from germline, CDR1 is LGHNA and CDR2 is YSLEER. The CDR3 extends over 18 amino acids. The trim removed 0 bases at V and 10 bases at J, leaving 17 bases unmatched. DNA of the CDR3: TGCGCCAGCAGCCAAGACCGACTTGGGACGGGAGGGCCGAGGGAGCAGTTCTTC. The encoded protein is CASSQDRLGTGGPREQFF.

This clone was seen only a few times. The gene calls are TRBV11-2 and TRBJ2-3; the match to TRBD2 covers 15 bases. The CDR3 runs 17 residues. V lost 5 bases, J lost 3 bases, and 6 bases stayed unmatched. In germline, CDR1 is SGHAT, CDR2 FQNNGV. The CDR3 sequence: CASSPWTSGRGTDTQYF. CDR3 in DNA: TGTGCCAGCAGCCCATGGACTAGCGGGAGGGGTACAGATACGCAGTATTTT.

This chain uses TRBV11-2 with TRBJ1-6; D ambiguous. Trimming removed 7 bases at V and 10 bases at J, with 17 bases between. Germline V CDR1 and CDR2: SGHAT, FQNNGV. The length of the CDR3 is 14 residues. The CDR3 DNA follows: TGTGCCAGCATGGAGCGTTCGGCGGTATCACCCCTCCACTTT. It codes for CASMERSAVSPLHF.

The genes are TRBV11-2 and TRBJ2-7, with 9 bases matching TRBD2. Trimming took 3 bases from V and 0 from J; bases not matched to a gene: 0. Per the germline V gene, CDR1 is SGHAT and CDR2 is FQNNGV. This CDR3 contains 14 residues. The CDR3 loop reads CASSFSGSSYEQYF. CDR3 nucleotides: TGTGCCAGCAGCTTTAGCGGGAGCTCCTACGAGCAGTACTTC.

Details on this clone: Within the sample, other DNA sequences also encode this same CDR3. The V and J genes are TRBV30 and TRBJ1-3; D not certain. V was pared by 0 bases and J by 1 base, with 7 bases between. The germline V gene has CDR1 GTSNPN and CDR2 SVGIG (reference sequence). This CDR3 has 14 amino acids. The CDR3 loop is CAWSVFRSGNTIYF. The CDR3 bases are TGTGCCTGGAGTGTGTTCCGGTCTGGAAACACCATATATTTT.

The chain joins TRBV6-6 to TRBJ2-5, with TRBD1 matching over 9 bases. CDR1 and CDR2 (germline): MNHNY, SVGAGI (reference sequence). CDR3 length equals 17 residues. V was pared by 5 bases and J by 5 bases, with 15 bases of the junction left unmatched. CDR3 residues: CASSPRTGVAVGETQYF. The CDR3, as DNA: TGTGCCAGCAGTCCACGGACAGGGGTGGCCGTCGGGGAGACCCAGTACTTC.

CDR3 sequence: CAWSVHAGGNEKLFF. In nucleotides, the CDR3 is TGTGCCTGGAGTGTACACGCAGGGGGTAATGAAAAACTGTTTTTT. J is TRBJ1-4 and V is TRBV30, with 7 bases that match TRBD1. Germline-derived CDR1 and CDR2 are GTSNPN and SVGIG (reference sequence). J was trimmed by 4 bases and V by 0 bases; bases with no gene match: 5. The CDR3 has 15 amino acids.

This clone was seen a handful of times. This chain connects TRBV3-1 (or the pseudogene TRBV3-2) to TRBJ1-2; 9 bases are a match to TRBD1. Losses at the gene ends were 0 bases for V and 7 bases for J; bases not matched to a gene: 9. The CDR3 sequence is 16 residues long. The germline V gene has CDR1 LGHDT and CDR2 YNNKEL (reference sequence). CDR3 residues: CASSQDANRGLSGYTF. CDR3 nucleotide sequence: TGTGCCAGCAGCCAAGATGCGAACAGGGGGCTTAGTGGCTACACCTTC.